These T cell receptor beta chains were read from a single sample in a study of CD4 and CD8 cells across lung adenocarcinoma regions. TCRdb redid the calling of the PCR reads with MiXCR, one entry per CDR3 protein. The repertoire holds some 10,000 distinct CDR3 sequences, with roughly three fifths as singletons. The sequenced sample was CD8+ T cells from the margin of a lung tumor. These receptor sequences come from a male donor with lung adenocarcinoma. The CD4 and CD8 labels of this study may be unreliable. CDR3s include the opening cysteine and the closing phenylalanine or tryptophan. A D gene is named only where the DNA matches it firmly. Size values are once, few and many counts, or a class for expanded clones, and some rows have none.

d_gene	abundance	v_gene	j_gene	CDR3aa	CDR3nt
TRBD2	-	TRBV30	TRBJ2-5	CAWSSQAGAETQYF	TGTGCCTGGAGTTCTCAAGCGGGGGCAGAGACCCAGTACTTC
TRBD1	-	TRBV6-1	TRBJ2-5	CASSARDRGLRETQYF	TGTGCCAGCAGCGCCCGGGACAGGGGGCTAAGGGAGACCCAGTACTTC
-	-	TRBV6-1	TRBJ2-4	CPSRDAGPGAKNTQYF	TGTCCCAGCCGCGACGCGGGGCCGGGGGCCAAAAACACGCAGTACTTC
-	-	TRBV11-3	TRBJ2-3	CASSSGTGAGATDTQYF	TGTGCCAGCAGCTCTGGAACAGGGGCGGGAGCCACAGATACGCAGTATTTC
-	once	TRBV10-3	TRBJ2-3	CAIRGSTETQYF	TGTGCCATCAGGGGGTCCACCGAGACGCAGTATTTT
TRBD1	-	TRBV3-1	TRBJ2-3	CASSPRKPRGLQEDRVYTQYF	TGTGCCAGCAGCCCCAGAAAACCCCGGGGCCTACAGGAAGACAGGGTTTATACGCAGTATTTT
TRBD2	many	TRBV5-3	TRBJ2-1	CARSQWTSGIHYNEQFF	TGTGCCAGAAGCCAATGGACTAGCGGAATCCACTACAATGAGCAGTTCTTC
-	-	TRBV6-1	TRBJ2-6	CASSELGAGANVLTF	TGTGCCAGCAGTGAATTGGGAGCTGGGGCCAACGTCCTGACTTTC
-	few	TRBV10-1	TRBJ2-7	CASAGVGEQYF	TGCGCCAGCGCCGGGGTGGGGGAGCAGTACTTC
TRBD1	-	TRBV7-2	TRBJ2-5	CASSQGQARYF	TGTGCCAGCAGCCAAGGACAGGCAAGGTACTTC